Following are 29 T cell receptor beta chains from one sample sequenced in a study of T-cell reconstitution after alpha-beta-depleted transplantation in children. Unique molecular identifiers were incorporated when the TCRbeta library was constructed. Using its own MiXCR run on the PCR reads, TCRdb lists one record per CDR3 protein. The sample consists of about 610,000 distinct CDR3 sequences, more than 9% of them appearing once. Sequencing used PBMCs from the stem cell graft donor, obtained from the stem cell graft. The source of these receptors is a human donor who donated a stem cell graft to a child with acute myeloid leukemia.

This clonotype was counted only a few times. The chain uses TRBV5-1 and TRBJ2-7, with D unclear. Germline V lookup: CDR1 SGHRS, CDR2 YFSETQ. V dropped 4 bases and J dropped 6 bases, with 20 bases sitting between them. This CDR3 spans 15 amino acids. DNA of the CDR3: TGCGCCAGCAGCCTTCAGACGGGCCACTTCTCCGAGCAGTACTTC. This sequence encodes CASSLQTGHFSEQYF.

J is TRBJ2-3 and V is TRBV7-9, with 11 bases aligning to TRBD2. The CDR3 is 15 residues long. V lost 5 bases to trimming and J lost 3 bases; unmatched junction nucleotides: 4. Per the germline V gene, CDR1 is SEHNR and CDR2 is FQNEAQ (reference sequence). In DNA form, the CDR3 reads TGTGCCAGCAGCGTGACTAGCGGGAATACAGATACGCAGTATTTT. Protein: CASSVTSGNTDTQYF.

V and J are TRBV28 and TRBJ2-7, with 10 bases aligning to TRBD1. V dropped 10 bases and J dropped 3; count of bases not matched to a gene: 9. Germline values: CDR1 MDHEN, CDR2 SYDVKM. The CDR3 is 14 amino acids. DNA of the CDR3: TGTGCCACCTCGACAGGGGGCAATGGCTACGAGCAGTACTTC. Translating it yields CATSTGGNGYEQYF.

This clonotype has a count of ten or more. The chain combines TRBV15 with TRBJ2-1; the D is unclear. V gave up 0 bases and J gave up 6 bases, with 12 bases separating them. In germline, CDR1 is LNHNV, CDR2 YYDKDF (reference sequence). The CDR3 is 15 residues long. In DNA, the CDR3 is TGTGCCACCAGCAGAGATCTGAGAAGCGCCAATGAGCAGTTCTTC. Residues: CATSRDLRSANEQFF.

This clonotype was observed a few times. The chain links TRBV20-1 to TRBJ2-1; TRBD2 aligns across 12 bases. Trimming cost V 1 base and J 6 bases; bases outside gene matches: 4. The V gene's germline CDR1 is DFQATT and CDR2 SNEGSKA (reference sequence). The CDR3 is made up of 15 amino acids. The CDR3 reads CSARGLAGDVNEQFF. The CDR3 DNA follows: TGCAGTGCTAGAGGACTAGCGGGAGATGTCAATGAGCAGTTCTTC.

This clonotype occurred a few times. This chain uses TRBV6-5 with TRBJ2-1, with 10 bases lining up with TRBD2. The CDR3 runs 15 residues. Trimming took 3 bases from V and 10 from J; bases not matched to a gene: 9. Germline assignment: CDR1 MNHEY and CDR2 SVGAGI. The CDR3 reads CASSYRGLAGDEQFF. Here the CDR3 DNA reads TGTGCCAGCAGTTATAGGGGCCTAGCGGGAGACGAGCAGTTCTTC.

In this sample, this clonotype turned up many times. The chain combines TRBV19 with TRBJ2-1; D not certain. The CDR3 consists of 13 residues. The V end was cut by 7 bases, the J end by 1 base, with 8 bases between. Germline V gene lookup returns CDR1 LNHDA and CDR2 SQIVND (reference sequence). In nucleotides, the CDR3 is TGTGCCAGTACATCATATTCCTACAATGAGCAGTTCTTC. Protein: CASTSYSYNEQFF.

In this sample, this clonotype turned up a few times. J is TRBJ2-7 and V is TRBV20-1, with TRBD2 identical over 8 bases. Germline V gives CDR1 DFQATT, CDR2 SNEGSKA (reference sequence). This CDR3 has 13 amino acids. With V trimmed by 5 bases and J by 5 bases, 8 bases remained unmatched. The DNA for the CDR3 is TGCAGTGCTGGAGGACTAGCTGGGAACGAGCAGTACTTC. Translation gives CSAGGLAGNEQYF.

This clonotype was observed many times. This chain's CDR3 is CASSLRDSPRYNEQFF. CDR3 sequence (DNA): TGTGCCAGCAGCCTCCGGGATAGCCCCCGTTACAATGAGCAGTTCTTC. The rearrangement uses TRBV9 and TRBJ2-1; D may be TRBD2 (5 bases). The CDR3 is 16 amino acids. The ends were cut back, 4 bases at V and 4 bases at J, with 18 bases in the middle. Germline V lookup: CDR1 SGDLS, CDR2 YYNGEE.

This clonotype was counted at least ten times. This chain joins TRBV9 and TRBJ2-1; D is possibly TRBD1 or TRBD2 (6 bases each). This CDR3 region has 15 residues. From germline, CDR1 is SGDLS and CDR2 YYNGEE. V was shortened by 6 bases and J by 2 bases, with 15 bases between the two germline ends. CDR3 loop: CASTVGGWTYNEQFF. Here the CDR3 DNA reads TGTGCCAGCACCGTGGGGGGCTGGACCTACAATGAGCAGTTCTTC.

This clonotype was detected many times. The rearrangement uses TRBV20-1 and TRBJ2-5; no reliable D call. Deletions cut 1 base from V and 1 base from J, with 7 bases between. CDR1 is DFQATT, CDR2 SNEGSKA, per germline (reference sequence). CDR3 length equals 13 residues. CDR3 residues: CSARVGLQETQYF. DNA for the CDR3: TGCAGTGCTAGAGTGGGTCTCCAAGAGACCCAGTACTTC.

The chain joins TRBV20-1 to TRBJ1-2, with a tentative D call TRBD1 (5 bases). The CDR3 length is 14 residues. Looked up from germline, CDR1 is DFQATT and CDR2 is SNEGSKA (reference sequence). Trimming removed 0 bases from V and 2 bases from J, with 10 bases in between. The CDR3 DNA reads TGCAGTGCTAGAGATGGTAGGGGAAACTATGGCTACACCTTC. It encodes CSARDGRGNYGYTF.

This sequence joins TRBV5-5 and TRBJ2-7, with D perhaps TRBD2 (6 bases). CDR1 is SGHKS and CDR2 is YYEKEE in the germline V gene (reference sequence). V gave up 1 base and J gave up 4 bases, with 18 bases separating them. This CDR3 spans 16 amino acids. The DNA for the CDR3 is TGTGCCAGCAGCTTGTGGGAGCTAGCGTTTCAGTACGAGCAGTACTTC. Its protein product is CASSLWELAFQYEQYF.

This clonotype was counted between two and nine times. The V and J genes are TRBV4-3 and TRBJ1-6; TRBD1 agrees at 11 bases. Germline loops: CDR1 LGHNA, CDR2 YSLEER. The CDR3 covers 19 residues. With V trimmed by 0 bases and J by 4 bases, 8 bases remained unmatched. Here the CDR3 DNA reads TGCGCCAGCAGCCAAGATCCTGGGACAGGGGGTGCTTATAATTCACCCCTCCACTTT. This codes for CASSQDPGTGGAYNSPLHF.

This clonotype showed up many times. DNA of the CDR3: TGTGCCAGCAGCTTAGGGGCTAGCGGCTTTTCAGATACGCAGTATTTT. Its protein is CASSLGASGFSDTQYF. V usage is TRBV7-3 and J usage is TRBJ2-3, with TRBD2 matching 7 bases. CDR1 and CDR2 from the germline V gene are SGHTA and FQGTGA. The CDR3 spans 16 residues. V was pared by 2 bases and J by 4 bases, with 9 bases of the junction left unmatched.

This clonotype has more than one count but fewer than ten. The chain uses TRBV6-2 or TRBV6-3 and TRBJ1-1, with D uncertain. Germline loops: CDR1 MNHEY, CDR2 SVGEGT. CDR3 length: 14 amino acids. V lost 6 bases, J lost 2 bases, and 13 bases lay in between. CDR3 DNA sequence: TGTGCCAGCAGAGGAGGGTCGCGCAACACTGAAGCTTTCTTT. Protein: CASRGGSRNTEAFF.

The chain joins TRBV29-1 to TRBJ2-1; D unclear. Germline lookup yields CDR1 SQVTM and CDR2 ANQGSEA. Trimming removed 7 bases at V and 3 bases at J, with 1 base between. The CDR3 has 9 amino acids. The CDR3 DNA reads as TGCAGCGGCTACAATGAGCAGTTCTTC. Translation: CSGYNEQFF.

V usage is TRBV4-3 and J usage is TRBJ2-5, with a possible D match to TRBD2 (7 bases). The germline gives CDR1 LGHNA, CDR2 YSLEER. The V gene lost 5 bases and the J gene lost 0 bases, with 13 bases spanning the gap. This CDR3 spans 15 amino acids. The CDR3 sequence: CASSLGGGDQETQYF. The CDR3 bases are TGCGCCAGCAGCTTAGGGGGAGGGGACCAAGAGACCCAGTACTTC.

The chain carries TRBV3-1 and TRBJ2-1; TRBD2 agrees at 9 bases. Germline V gene lookup returns CDR1 LGHDT and CDR2 YNNKEL (reference sequence). The V segment lost 4 bases and the J segment 9 bases; nucleotides outside the gene matches: 10. The CDR3 sequence is 15 residues long. This chain's CDR3 is CASSRESGRYREQFF. As DNA, the CDR3 is TGTGCCAGCAGCCGGGAAAGCGGGAGGTATCGTGAGCAGTTCTTC.

As to this clonotype: Being one base from a much bigger clone, this may be a read error. The CDR3 ends on some other residue instead of the conserved phenylalanine or tryptophan, so this is likely a read error. The chain employs TRBV11-1 and TRBJ1-3; the D gene is possibly TRBD1 (6 bases). V was shortened by 5 bases and J by 0 bases, with 29 bases between the two germline ends. Germline lookup yields CDR1 SGHAT and CDR2 FQDESV (reference sequence). CDR3 length equals 21 residues. The CDR3 loop is CASSGAGGGAGDPSSGNTIYC. The CDR3 bases are TGTGCCAGCAGCGGAGCCGGTGGGGGGGCAGGCGACCCTTCCTCTGGAAACACCATATATTGT.

This clonotype was counted a few times. The V gene is TRBV20-1, the J gene TRBJ2-1, with 15 bases aligning to TRBD2. V trimming: 5 bases; J trimming: 10 bases; junction bases outside the gene matches: 6. CDR1 is DFQATT, CDR2 SNEGSKA, per germline (reference sequence). CDR3 size: 14 residues. The CDR3 DNA reads as TGCAGTGCTTCTTGGACTAGCGGGAGGGCCGAGCAGTTCTTC. Translation: CSASWTSGRAEQFF.

The rearrangement links TRBV30 to TRBJ1-1; 8 nucleotides agree with TRBD1. V trimming: 0 bases; J trimming: 3 bases; junction bases outside the gene matches: 3. CDR3 length equals 14 residues. In germline, CDR1 is GTSNPN, CDR2 SVGIG (reference sequence). CDR3 protein: CAWSVSGGYTEAFF. CDR3 bases: TGTGCCTGGAGTGTCTCAGGGGGCTACACTGAAGCTTTCTTT.

The rearrangement joins TRBV14 to TRBJ2-7, with 9 bases that match TRBD2. The CDR3 totals 16 residues. V shed 0 bases, J shed 2 bases, and the junction held 5 bases outside the gene matches. CDR1 and CDR2 (germline): SGHDN, FVKESK. CDR3 coding DNA: TGTGCCAGCAGCCAAGATTCACAGCGGGGGGCCTACGAGCAGTACTTC. Translating it yields CASSQDSQRGAYEQYF.

The V call is TRBV27, the J call TRBJ1-1, with 9 bases matching TRBD1. Germline V lookup: CDR1 MNHEY, CDR2 SMNVEV (reference sequence). The V segment lost 4 bases and the J segment 1 base; nucleotides outside the gene matches: 7. This CDR3 has 16 amino acids. The DNA of the CDR3 is TGTGCCAGCAGTTCATCGGGACAGGGTGAGAACACTGAAGCTTTCTTT. This sequence encodes CASSSSGQGENTEAFF.

This clonotype was seen a few times. The chain couples TRBV28 to TRBJ2-1; 12 nucleotides line up with TRBD2. With 5 bases clipped from V and 6 bases from J, the junction kept 8 bases outside the gene matches. Per germline, CDR1 MDHEN and CDR2 SYDVKM. This CDR3 contains 16 residues. The CDR3 spells CASSRPTSGSFNEQFF. The CDR3 DNA is TGTGCCAGCAGTCGACCGACTAGCGGGAGTTTCAATGAGCAGTTCTTC.

A few counts support this clonotype. J is TRBJ2-2 and V is TRBV9, with D possibly being TRBD1 (6 bases). Germline V lookup: CDR1 SGDLS, CDR2 YYNGEE. The CDR3 contains 14 residues. The CDR3 DNA reads as TGTGCAGCCGCCCGGGACACGAACACCGGGGAGCTGTTTTTT. Translation: CAAARDTNTGELFF.

This clonotype was counted between two and nine times. The rearrangement links TRBV10-3 to TRBJ2-7, with a tentative D call TRBD2 (5 bases). Trimming removed 3 bases at V and 6 bases at J, with 9 bases between. Germline assignment: CDR1 ENHRY and CDR2 SYGVKD. There are 12 residues in the CDR3. The chain's CDR3 is CAISETGSEQYF. The DNA of the CDR3 is TGTGCCATCAGTGAAACTGGGAGCGAGCAGTACTTC.

This clonotype was picked up many times. V is TRBV12-3 or TRBV12-4 and J is TRBJ2-7; 9 nucleotides match TRBD1. Germline trimming cut 4 bases from V and 4 bases from J; bases unmatched to any gene: 5. The CDR3 length is 14 residues. The CDR3 here is CASSSHRGLYEQYF. The CDR3 nucleotides read TGTGCCAGCAGTTCCCACAGGGGGCTATACGAGCAGTACTTC.

The chain couples TRBV25-1 to TRBJ2-1; D is unclear. The germline V gene encodes CDR1 MGHDK and CDR2 SYGVNS. The length of the CDR3 is 11 residues. V lost 0 bases to trimming and J lost 8 bases, with 2 bases between them. The CDR3 is CASSEYDEQFF. The CDR3, as DNA: TGTGCCAGCAGTGAATACGATGAGCAGTTCTTC.